This is a list of T cell receptor beta chains from one sample in a study of blood T cells in healthy people across ages. From the 5' RACE reads, TCRdb called clonotypes with MiXCR, one entry per CDR3 protein. This sample yields around 1,500,000 distinct CDR3 sequences, of which around 39% are seen a single time; 7.9% belongs to the top ten. Specimen: blood. Receptors originate from a woman aged 18-30 years in good health. Each CDR3 is given with its conserved first and last residue. The order of the fields is CDR3 length, D gene, J gene, clone size, V gene, CDR3 protein, CDR3 DNA. D genes are given only for firm matches. Where a row states a size, it is once, few, many or the class of an expanded clone; other rows omit it.

13 | . | TRBJ2-4 | . | TRBV27 | CASRPLGENIQYF | TGTGCCAGCAGGCCCTTAGGGGAAAACATTCAGTACTTC
14 | TRBD1 | TRBJ1-1 | . | TRBV20-1 | CSAKGQFMNTEAFF | TGCAGTGCTAAGGGACAGTTCATGAACACTGAAGCTTTCTTT
16 | TRBD2 | TRBJ2-1 | few | TRBV24-1 | CATSDASGGQSREQFF | TGTGCCACCAGTGACGCCTCGGGAGGGCAGTCTCGGGAGCAGTTCTTC
14 | . | TRBJ1-4 | . | TRBV5-1 | CASSAGGTNEKLFF | TGCGCCAGCAGTGCGGGAGGAACTAATGAAAAACTGTTTTTT
15 | . | TRBJ2-7 | once | TRBV11-2 | CASSLGIPTNYEQYF | TGTGCCAGCAGCTTAGGAATCCCGACTAACTACGAGCAGTACTTC
13 | . | TRBJ2-7 | few | TRBV7-2 | CASSFSDRFEQYF | TGTGCCAGCAGCTTTTCAGACAGGTTCGAGCAGTACTTC
12 | . | TRBJ1-3 | . | TRBV6-1 | CAVITSGNTIYF | TGTGCCGTGATAACCTCTGGAAACACCATATATTTT
19 | TRBD2 | TRBJ2-5 | . | TRBV4-2 | CASTKEVGLVAGPQETQYF | TGTGCCAGCACCAAAGAAGTGGGGTTAGTAGCGGGGCCTCAAGAGACCCAGTACTTC
15 | . | TRBJ2-5 | few | TRBV10-1 | CASSESAGRQETQYF | TGCGCCAGCAGTGAGTCGGCGGGGCGCCAAGAGACCCAGTACTTC
14 | . | TRBJ2-5 | . | TRBV4-1 | CASSQVRDGATQYF | TGCGCCAGCAGCCAAGTCCGGGACGGAGCGACCCAGTACTTC
13 | TRBD2 | TRBJ2-1 | . | TRBV12-3/TRBV12-4 | CASSSRESNEQFF | TGTGCCAGCAGTTCGCGGGAGAGCAATGAGCAGTTCTTC
18 | TRBD1 | TRBJ1-5 | . | TRBV14 | CASSQKPGQEYSNQPQHF | TGTGCCAGCAGCCAGAAACCGGGACAGGAATATAGCAATCAGCCCCAGCATTTT
14 | TRBD1 | TRBJ1-1 | . | TRBV6-2/TRBV6-3 | CASSYGTGITEAFF | TGTGCCAGCAGTTACGGGACAGGGATTACCGAAGCTTTCTTT
17 | . | TRBJ1-5 | . | TRBV21-1 | CASSTGLPRVGNQPQHF | TGTGCCAGCAGCACGGGACTCCCCAGGGTTGGCAATCAGCCCCAGCATTTT
15 | TRBD1 | TRBJ2-5 | once | TRBV2 | CASSEGTGSWETQYF | TGTGCCAGCAGTGAGGGGACAGGGTCATGGGAGACCCAGTACTTC
16 | . | TRBJ2-5 | few | TRBV4-1 | CASSQERTPWGETQYF | TGCGCCAGCAGCCAAGAAAGGACCCCGTGGGGGGAGACCCAGTACTTC